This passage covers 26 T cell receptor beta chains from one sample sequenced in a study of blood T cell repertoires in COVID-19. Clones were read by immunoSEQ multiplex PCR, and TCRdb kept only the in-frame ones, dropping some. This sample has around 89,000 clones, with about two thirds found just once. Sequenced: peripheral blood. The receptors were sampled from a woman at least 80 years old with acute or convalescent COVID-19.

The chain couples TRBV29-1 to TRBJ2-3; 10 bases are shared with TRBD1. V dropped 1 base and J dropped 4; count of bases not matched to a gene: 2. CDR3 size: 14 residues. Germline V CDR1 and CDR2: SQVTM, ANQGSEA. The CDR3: CSVEGGQGPDTQYF. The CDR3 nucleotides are TGCAGCGTTGAAGGGGGACAGGGGCCAGATACGCAGTATTTT.

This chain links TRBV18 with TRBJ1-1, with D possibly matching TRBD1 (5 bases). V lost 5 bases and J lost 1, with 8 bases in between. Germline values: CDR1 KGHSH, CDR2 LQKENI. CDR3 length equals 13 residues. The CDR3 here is CASSADRNTEAFF. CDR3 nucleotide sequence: TGTGCCAGCTCAGCAGACAGGAACACTGAAGCTTTCTTT.

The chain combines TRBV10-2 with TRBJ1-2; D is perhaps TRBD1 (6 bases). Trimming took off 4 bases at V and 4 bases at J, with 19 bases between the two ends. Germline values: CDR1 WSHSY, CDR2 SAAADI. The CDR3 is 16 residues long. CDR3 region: CASSGPNLDRSYGYTF. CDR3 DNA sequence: TGCGCCAGCAGTGGCCCTAATCTTGACAGGTCCTATGGCTACACCTTC.

CDR3 in DNA: TGTGCCAGCAGCCCCCGGGTGAACACTGAAGCTTTCTTT. It specifies CASSPRVNTEAFF. The rearrangement links TRBV7-8 to TRBJ1-1; no reliable D call. The CDR3 totals 13 residues. Germline loops: CDR1 SGHVS, CDR2 FQNEAQ. The V end was cut by 5 bases, the J end by 0 bases, with 7 bases between.

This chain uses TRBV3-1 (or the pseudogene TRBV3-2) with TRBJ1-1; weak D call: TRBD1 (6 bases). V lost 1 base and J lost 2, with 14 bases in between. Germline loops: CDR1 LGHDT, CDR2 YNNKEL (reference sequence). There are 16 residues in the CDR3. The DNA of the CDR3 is TGTGCCAGCAGCCAAGGAGCGCCAGGGGCAAACACTGAAGCTTTCTTT. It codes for CASSQGAPGANTEAFF.

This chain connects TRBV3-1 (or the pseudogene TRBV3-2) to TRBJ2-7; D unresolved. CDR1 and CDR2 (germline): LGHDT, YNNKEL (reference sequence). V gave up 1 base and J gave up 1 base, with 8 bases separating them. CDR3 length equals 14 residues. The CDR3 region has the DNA TGTGCCAGCAGCCAAGCCCCGTTATCCTACGAGCAGTACTTC. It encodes CASSQAPLSYEQYF.

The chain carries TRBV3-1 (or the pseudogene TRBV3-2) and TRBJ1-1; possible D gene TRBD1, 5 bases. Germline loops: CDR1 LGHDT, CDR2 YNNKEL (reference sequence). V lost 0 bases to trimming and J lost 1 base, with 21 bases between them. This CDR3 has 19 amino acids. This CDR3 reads CASSQDPLLRFGGNTEAFF. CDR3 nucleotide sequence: TGTGCCAGCAGCCAAGACCCCTTACTTCGTTTCGGGGGGAACACTGAAGCTTTCTTT.

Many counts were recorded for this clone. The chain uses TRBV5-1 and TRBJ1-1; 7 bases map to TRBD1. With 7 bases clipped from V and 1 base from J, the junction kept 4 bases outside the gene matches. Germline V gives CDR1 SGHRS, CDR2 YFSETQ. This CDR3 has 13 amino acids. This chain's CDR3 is CASWDSGNTEAFF. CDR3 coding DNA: TGCGCCAGCTGGGACAGTGGGAACACTGAAGCTTTCTTT.

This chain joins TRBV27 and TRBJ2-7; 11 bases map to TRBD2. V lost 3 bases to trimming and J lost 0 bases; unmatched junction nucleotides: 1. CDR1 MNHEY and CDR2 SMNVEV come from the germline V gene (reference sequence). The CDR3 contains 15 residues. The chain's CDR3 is CASSLTSGASYEQYF. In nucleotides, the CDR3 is TGTGCCAGCAGTTTGACTAGCGGGGCCTCCTACGAGCAGTACTTC.

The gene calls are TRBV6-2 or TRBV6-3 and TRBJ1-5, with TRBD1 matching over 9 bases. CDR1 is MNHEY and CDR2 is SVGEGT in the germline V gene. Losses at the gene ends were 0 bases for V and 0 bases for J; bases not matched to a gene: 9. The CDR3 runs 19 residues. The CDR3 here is CASSYSAGTGSYSNQPQHF. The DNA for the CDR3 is TGTGCCAGCAGTTACTCGGCAGGGACAGGGTCTTATAGCAATCAGCCCCAGCATTTT.

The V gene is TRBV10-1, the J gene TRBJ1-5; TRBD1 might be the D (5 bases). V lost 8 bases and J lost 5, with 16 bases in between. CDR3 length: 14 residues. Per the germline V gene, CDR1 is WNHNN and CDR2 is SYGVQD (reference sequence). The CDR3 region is CASVGGVDDQPQHF. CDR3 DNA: TGCGCCAGCGTTGGAGGGGTGGACGATCAGCCCCAGCATTTT.

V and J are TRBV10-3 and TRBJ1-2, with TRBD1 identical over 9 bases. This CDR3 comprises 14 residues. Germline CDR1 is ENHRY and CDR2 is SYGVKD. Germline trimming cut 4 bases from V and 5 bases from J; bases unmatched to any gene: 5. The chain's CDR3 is CAISGVQGAYGYTF. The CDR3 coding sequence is TGTGCCATCAGTGGAGTACAGGGGGCGTATGGCTACACCTTC.

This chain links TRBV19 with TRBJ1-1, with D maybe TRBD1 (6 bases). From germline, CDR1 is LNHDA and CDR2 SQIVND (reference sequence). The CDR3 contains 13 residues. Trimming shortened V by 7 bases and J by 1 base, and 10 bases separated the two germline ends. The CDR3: CASKWTENTEAFF. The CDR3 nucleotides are TGTGCCAGTAAGTGGACAGAGAACACTGAAGCTTTCTTT.

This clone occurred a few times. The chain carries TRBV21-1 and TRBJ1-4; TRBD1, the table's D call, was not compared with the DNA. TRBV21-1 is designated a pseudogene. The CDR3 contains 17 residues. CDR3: CASSKERIGQGKEKLFF. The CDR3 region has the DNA TGTGCCAGCAGCAAAGAGAGAATAGGGCAGGGTAAAGAAAAACTGTTTTTT.

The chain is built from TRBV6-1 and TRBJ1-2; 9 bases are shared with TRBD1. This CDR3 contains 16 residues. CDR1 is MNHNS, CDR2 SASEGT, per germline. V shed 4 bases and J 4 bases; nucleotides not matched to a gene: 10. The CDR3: CASSGTGTGIFYGYTF. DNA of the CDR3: TGTGCCAGCAGTGGCACCGGGACAGGGATTTTCTATGGCTACACCTTC.

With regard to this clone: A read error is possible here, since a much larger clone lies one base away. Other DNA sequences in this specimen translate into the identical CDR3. The CDR3 region has the DNA TGTGCCAGCAGCTCCGGGACAGGGGATGGCTACACCTTC. It translates to CASSSGTGDGYTF. V usage is TRBV12-3 or TRBV12-4 and J usage is TRBJ1-2; TRBD1 matches 10 bases. The CDR3 is 13 residues long. V was clipped by 6 bases and J by 6 bases; unmatched bases: 4.

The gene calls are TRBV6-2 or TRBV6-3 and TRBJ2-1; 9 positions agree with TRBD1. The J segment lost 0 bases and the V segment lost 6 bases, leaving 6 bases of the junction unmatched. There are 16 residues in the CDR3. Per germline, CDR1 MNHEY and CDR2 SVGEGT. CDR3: CASSRDRESSYNEQFF. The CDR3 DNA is TGTGCCAGCAGCCGGGACAGGGAGAGCTCCTACAATGAGCAGTTCTTC.

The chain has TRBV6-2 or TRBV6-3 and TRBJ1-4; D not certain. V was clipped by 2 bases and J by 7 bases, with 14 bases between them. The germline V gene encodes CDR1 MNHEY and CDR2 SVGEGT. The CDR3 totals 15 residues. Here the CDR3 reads CASSYRGGFGEKLFF. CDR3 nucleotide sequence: TGTGCCAGCAGTTACCGCGGCGGTTTCGGTGAAAAACTGTTTTTT.

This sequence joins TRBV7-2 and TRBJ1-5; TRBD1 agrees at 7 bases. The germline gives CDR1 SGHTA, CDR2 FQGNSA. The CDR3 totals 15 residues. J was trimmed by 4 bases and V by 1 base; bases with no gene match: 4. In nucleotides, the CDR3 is TGTGCCAGCAGCTTAGGAGGGGGCAAAAATCAGCCCCAGCATTTT. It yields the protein CASSLGGGKNQPQHF.

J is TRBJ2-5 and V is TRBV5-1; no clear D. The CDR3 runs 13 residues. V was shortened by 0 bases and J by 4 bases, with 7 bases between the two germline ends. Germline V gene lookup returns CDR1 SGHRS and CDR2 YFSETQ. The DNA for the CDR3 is TGCGCCAGCAGCTTGGCCCCGTTAGAGACCCAGTACTTC. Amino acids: CASSLAPLETQYF.

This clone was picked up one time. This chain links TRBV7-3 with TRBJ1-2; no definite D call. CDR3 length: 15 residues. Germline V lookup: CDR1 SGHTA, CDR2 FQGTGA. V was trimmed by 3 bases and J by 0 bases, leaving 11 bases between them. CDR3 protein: CASSFGDVSNYGYTF. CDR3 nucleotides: TGTGCCAGCAGCTTCGGGGATGTTTCTAACTATGGCTACACCTTC. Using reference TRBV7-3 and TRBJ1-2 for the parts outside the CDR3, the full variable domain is GAGVSQTPSNKVTEKGKYVELRCDPISGHTALYWYRQSLGQGPEFLIYFQGTGAADDSGLPNDRFFAVRPEGSVSTLKIQRTERGDSAVYLCASSFGDVSNYGYTFGSGTRLTVV.

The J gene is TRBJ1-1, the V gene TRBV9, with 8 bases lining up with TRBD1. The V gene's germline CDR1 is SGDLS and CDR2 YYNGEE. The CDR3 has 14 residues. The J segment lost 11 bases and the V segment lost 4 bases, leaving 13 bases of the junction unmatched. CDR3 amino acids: CASSPEGTGGSAFF. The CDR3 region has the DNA TGTGCCAGCAGCCCTGAGGGGACAGGTGGGTCGGCTTTCTTT.

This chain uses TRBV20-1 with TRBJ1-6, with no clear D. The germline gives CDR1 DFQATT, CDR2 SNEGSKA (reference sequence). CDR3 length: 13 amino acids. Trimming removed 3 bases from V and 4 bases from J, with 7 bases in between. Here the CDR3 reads CSASPGYNSPLHF. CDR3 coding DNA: TGCAGTGCTAGTCCGGGTTATAATTCACCCCTCCACTTT.

This chain's CDR3 is CASSQGVSYEQYF. The CDR3 DNA is TGTGCCAGCAGCCAGGGGGTGTCTTACGAGCAGTACTTC. The chain couples TRBV5-6 to TRBJ2-7; 7 bases are shared with TRBD1. J was trimmed by 4 bases and V by 4 bases; bases with no gene match: 5. Germline values: CDR1 SGHDT, CDR2 YYEEEE. The length of the CDR3 is 13 residues. Using reference TRBV5-6 and TRBJ2-7 for the parts outside the CDR3, the full variable domain is DAGVTQSPTHLIKTRGQQVTLRCSPKSGHDTVSWYQQALGQGPQFIFQYYEEEERQRGNFPDRFSGHQFPNYSSELNVNALLLGDSALYLCASSQGVSYEQYFGPGTRLTVT.

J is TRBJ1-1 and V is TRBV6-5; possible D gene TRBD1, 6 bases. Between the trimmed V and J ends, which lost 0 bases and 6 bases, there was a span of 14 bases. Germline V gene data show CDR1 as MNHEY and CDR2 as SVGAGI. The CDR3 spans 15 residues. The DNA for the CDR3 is TGTGCCAGCAGTTACTCGACGAACAGGGTTGCTGAAGCTTTCTTT. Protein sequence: CASSYSTNRVAEAFF.

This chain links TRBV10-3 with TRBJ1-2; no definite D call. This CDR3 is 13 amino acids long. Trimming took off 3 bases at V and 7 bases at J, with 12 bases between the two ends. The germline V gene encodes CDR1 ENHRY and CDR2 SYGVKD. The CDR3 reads CAISETQLSGYTF. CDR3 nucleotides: TGTGCCATCAGTGAAACACAGCTTAGTGGCTACACCTTC.